This entry features one TCR beta chain sequence. This clone was seen only a few times. Its antigen has not been determined. The input lacks base qualities; no much larger clone sits a single base away. Adults with ileal or ileocolonic Crohn's disease for whom ileocolonic resection was indicated were considered eligible. Whole ileal mucosal biopsies were stored frozen at -80°C before DNA extraction. Genomic DNA was isolated from frozen whole biopsies using a TRizol-based method, and the DNA was quantified with a NanoDrop 2000 spectrophotometer. The source of the sample is a study of T cell repertoires in ileal Crohn's disease (dated by TCRdb to about 2019). Background for the entire study: At the time of surgery, around 35% of patients were active smokers, and the median duration of disease was approximately 8 years. Running in parallel with the study was a multicentre cohort set up to find predictors of early endoscopic recurrence following ileocolonic resection. A Rutgeerts score above i0 was used to define endoscopic postoperative recurrence. A total of around 150 mucosal samples from some 60 patients were sequenced, collected from several sites on the surgical specimen as well as at postoperative endoscopy. Surgery was performed for a complication in all patients, with stricturing disease in roughly 60% and penetrating disease in approximately 39%. Roughly half of the patients were given postoperative therapy, with roughly 20 on anti-TNF agents and about a dozen on thiopurines. TCR repertoire analysis was done in about 57 Crohn's disease patients from a prospective multicentre cohort. The paper as a whole reports these results and caveats: Higher percentages of high-frequency clones at the time of surgery were linked to endoscopic recurrence, and every patient with clonality above 26.8% (18/57) had recurrence. Mucosal CD4 and CD8 T cells were sorted and sequenced only in a subgroup of patients, the size of which was not stated. Patients who were active smokers at surgery had a significantly higher proportion of clonal expansions than non-smokers (about 25% vs 20%, p=0.02). Compared with CD4 T cells, sorted CD8 T cells held more high-frequency clones, which suggests that the mucosal expansions were mostly CD8.

For commercial TCRB immunosequencing, around 500 nanograms of biopsy DNA were submitted for each sample. CDR3 regions were amplified from genomic DNA by Adaptive Biotechnology using a two-step, amplification bias-controlled multiplex PCR. Primers covering every V and J gene segment were used in the first PCR, while barcodes and Illumina adapters were added in the second PCR. An Illumina instrument was used to sequence the CDR3 libraries. Per the authors' processing: The analysis used both the pipelines supplied by the vendor and custom analysis of the raw data in R/Bioconductor with R version 3.3.0. Clonality, ranging from 0 to 1, was calculated as the inverse of the normalised Shannon entropy of all productive clones. High-frequency clones were defined as the share of the repertoire occupied by the top 100 clones, with only clones passing a 95% confidence test being retained. Repertoire diversity was measured with the Simpson index, and overlap between samples was measured with the Morisita-Horn index. The table comes from immuneACCESS by way of TCRdb, which keeps in-frame sequences with V and J called. Part of the clones is missing from these tables; in studies checked, under half for an unresolved V gene and the rest for unknown reasons. From that table come the V and J calls and clone size; the DNA was used to work out D and trimming. The sample table contains some 30,000 clones; only one count was recorded for about three quarters of them. Roughly 5.5% of the sample is taken by the ten largest.

The source of this sequence is an adult with Crohn's disease. The sequenced sample consisted of ileal tissue.

The nucleotide sequence reads as follows: TGCGCCAGCAGCCCTCGGACTAGCGGGGGGAGGAATACGCAGTATTTT. This sequence encodes CASSPRTSGGRNTQYF. The chain couples TRBV4-3 to TRBJ2-3; a stretch of 14 junction bases matches TRBD2. According to the germline V gene, CDR1 reads LGHNA and CDR2 reads YSLEER. Trimmed from V: 4 bases; trimmed from J: 7 bases; junction bases lacking a gene match: 7. Inclusive of the bounding cysteine and phenylalanine, the CDR3 is 16 residues long. The sequence is cut down to CDR3 DNA, 48 bases in frame from base 1.